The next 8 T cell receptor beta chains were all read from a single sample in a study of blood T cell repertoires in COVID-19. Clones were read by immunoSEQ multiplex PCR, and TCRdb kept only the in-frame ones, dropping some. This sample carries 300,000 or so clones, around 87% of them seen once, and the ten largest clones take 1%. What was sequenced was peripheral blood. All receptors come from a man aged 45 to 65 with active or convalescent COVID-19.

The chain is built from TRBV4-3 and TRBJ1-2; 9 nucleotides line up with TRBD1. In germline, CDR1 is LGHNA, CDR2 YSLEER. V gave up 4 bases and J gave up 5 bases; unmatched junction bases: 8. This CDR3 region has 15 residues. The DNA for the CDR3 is TGCGCCAGCAGCCCTGGGGGGACAGGGATGTATGGCTACACCTTC. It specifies CASSPGGTGMYGYTF.

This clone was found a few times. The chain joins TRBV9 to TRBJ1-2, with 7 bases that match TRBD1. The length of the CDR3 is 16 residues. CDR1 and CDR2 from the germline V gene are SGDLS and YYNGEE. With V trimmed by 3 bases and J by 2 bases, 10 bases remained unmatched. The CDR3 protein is CASSGRQGISNYGYTF. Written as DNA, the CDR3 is TGTGCCAGCAGCGGTAGACAGGGCATATCCAACTATGGCTACACCTTC.

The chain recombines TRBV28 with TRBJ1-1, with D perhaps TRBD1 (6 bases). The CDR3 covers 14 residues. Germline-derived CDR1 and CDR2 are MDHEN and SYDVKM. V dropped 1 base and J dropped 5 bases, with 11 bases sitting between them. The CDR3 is CASSLFVTGTEAFF. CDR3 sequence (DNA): TGTGCCAGCAGTTTATTTGTTACAGGGACTGAAGCTTTCTTT.

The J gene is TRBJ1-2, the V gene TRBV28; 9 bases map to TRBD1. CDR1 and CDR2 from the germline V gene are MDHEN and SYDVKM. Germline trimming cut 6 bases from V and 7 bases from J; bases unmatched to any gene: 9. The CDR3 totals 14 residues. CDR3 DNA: TGTGCCAGCAGAACGGGACAGGGCATTGGTGGCTACACCTTC. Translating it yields CASRTGQGIGGYTF.

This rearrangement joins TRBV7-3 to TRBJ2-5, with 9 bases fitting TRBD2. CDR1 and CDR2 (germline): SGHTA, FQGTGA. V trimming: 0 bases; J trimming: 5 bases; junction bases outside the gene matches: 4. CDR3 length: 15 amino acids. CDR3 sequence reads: CASSLTSGRWETQYF. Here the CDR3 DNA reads TGTGCCAGCAGCTTAACTAGCGGGAGATGGGAGACCCAGTACTTC.

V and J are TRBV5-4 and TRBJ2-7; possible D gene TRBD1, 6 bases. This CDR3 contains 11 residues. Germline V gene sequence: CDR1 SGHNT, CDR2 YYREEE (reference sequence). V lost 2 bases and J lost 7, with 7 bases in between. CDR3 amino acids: CASSLDREQYF. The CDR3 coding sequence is TGTGCCAGCAGCTTAGACAGGGAGCAGTACTTC. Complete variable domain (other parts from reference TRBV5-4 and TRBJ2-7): ETGVTQSPTHLIKTRGQQVTLRCSSQSGHNTVSWYQQALGQGPQFIFQYYREEENGRGNFPPRFSGLQFPNYSSELNVNALELDDSALYLCASSLDREQYFGPGTRLTVT.

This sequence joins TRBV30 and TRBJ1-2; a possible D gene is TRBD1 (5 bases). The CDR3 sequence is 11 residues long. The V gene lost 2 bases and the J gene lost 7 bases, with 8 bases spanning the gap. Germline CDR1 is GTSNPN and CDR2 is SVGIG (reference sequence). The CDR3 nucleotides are TGTGCCTGGAGTTTGGGGCTTGGCTACACCTTC. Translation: CAWSLGLGYTF.

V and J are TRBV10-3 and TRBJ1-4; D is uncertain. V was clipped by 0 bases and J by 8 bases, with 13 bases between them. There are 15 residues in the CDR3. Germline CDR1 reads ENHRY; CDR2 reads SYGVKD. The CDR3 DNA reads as TGTGCCATCAGTGAGTCGGGTAGCAAAGAGGAAAAACTGTTTTTT. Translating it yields CAISESGSKEEKLFF.